One and the same sample provided the 3 T cell receptor beta chains below, sequenced in a study of PD-L1 blockade in urothelial cancer (dated by TCRdb to 2016 to 2017). Library preparation employed the immunoSEQ multiplex PCR assay. TCRdb limited this immuneACCESS table to in-frame rearrangements with V and J called. A share of clones is missing; checked studies link under half to unresolved V genes, and the rest is unexplained. A total of about 100,000 clones appear in this sample, about 90% of them only once. 0.75% to 0.95% of the sample belongs to the ten largest clones. Material: PBMCs, obtained around atezolizumab (anti-PD-L1) treatment. The source is a woman at least 80 years old with urothelial cancer.

The V call is TRBV9, the J call TRBJ2-7; D is perhaps TRBD1 (6 bases). Germline V gives CDR1 SGDLS, CDR2 YYNGEE. This CDR3 is 14 amino acids long. Between the trimmed V and J ends, which lost 0 bases and 5 bases, there was a span of 12 bases. The CDR3 region has the DNA TGTGCCAGCAGCGTAGATGACAGGTCCCACGAGCAGTACTTC. This translates into CASSVDDRSHEQYF.

J is TRBJ1-1 and V is TRBV30, with 11 nucleotides matching TRBD1. Trimming took 2 bases from V and 7 from J; bases not matched to a gene: 3. This CDR3 is 13 amino acids long. CDR1 and CDR2 (germline): GTSNPN, SVGIG (reference sequence). This CDR3 reads CAWSWDRGNEAFF. The CDR3, as DNA: TGTGCCTGGAGTTGGGACAGGGGGAATGAAGCTTTCTTT.

The CDR3 coding sequence is TGTGCCATCACCATGACTAGCGGGAGTAGTGTAGTGGGTAATGAGCAGTTCTTC. Its protein product is CAITMTSGSSVVGNEQFF. The rearrangement uses TRBV10-3 and TRBJ2-1; 12 nucleotides line up with TRBD2. The CDR3 runs to 18 residues. The germline V gene has CDR1 ENHRY and CDR2 SYGVKD. The J segment lost 7 bases and the V segment lost 7 bases, leaving 17 bases of the junction unmatched.